These 25 T cell receptor beta chains came from one sample sequenced in a study of identical twins. Each CDR3 protein gets one entry after TCRdb re-called the 5' RACE reads with MiXCR. The data hold 1.5 million to 2 million distinct CDR3 sequences, with less than 35% observed a single time. Material: cord blood. The receptors originated from a newborn girl in good health.

The chain couples TRBV14 to TRBJ2-5; no clear D. This CDR3 contains 13 residues. V lost 3 bases and J 6 bases, leaving 11 bases between the germline ends. CDR1 is SGHDN, CDR2 FVKESK, per germline. CDR3 in DNA: TGTGCCAGCAGCCAGAGGAGTAGAAAGACCCAGTACTTC. Protein sequence: CASSQRSRKTQYF.

This clonotype was recorded only once. The chain links TRBV27 to TRBJ2-1, with D perhaps being TRBD1 or TRBD2 (5 bases each). V was clipped by 8 bases and J by 13 bases, with 27 bases between them. The germline gives CDR1 MNHEY, CDR2 SMNVEV (reference sequence). This CDR3 contains 15 residues. The DNA of the CDR3 is TGTGCCAGCGGGACCTTTCTGGGAAACCAAGAGACCCAGTTCTTC. Encoded protein: CASGTFLGNQETQFF.

This chain uses TRBV12-3 or TRBV12-4 with TRBJ2-1; 12 nucleotides line up with TRBD2. The CDR3 spans 22 residues. V shed 7 bases, J shed 0 bases, and the junction held 22 bases outside the gene matches. The CDR3 bases are TGTGCCAGCACCAATCCGACTAGCGGGAGCCTCTCGAGAGCTAGCTCCTACAATGAGCAGTTCTTC. This encodes CASTNPTSGSLSRASSYNEQFF.

This clonotype was counted many times. This chain connects TRBV12-3 or TRBV12-4 to TRBJ2-1; 7 bases are shared with TRBD1. This CDR3 spans 13 amino acids. The ends lost 5 bases at V and 5 bases at J; junction bases unmatched: 3. CDR3 coding DNA: TGTGCCAGCAGTCCGGGACAGAACAATGAGCAGTTCTTC. It translates to CASSPGQNNEQFF.

As regards this clonotype: The junction departs from the called germline gene at one end, perhaps through a read error. The chain couples TRBV7-9 to TRBJ2-7; 9 nucleotides agree with TRBD2. Germline lookup yields CDR1 SEHNR and CDR2 FQNEAQ (reference sequence). The CDR3 runs 13 residues. The DNA of the CDR3 is TGTGCCGGCAGCGAGGGACTAGCCAATGAGCAGTACTTC. Encoded protein: CAGSEGLANEQYF.

V is TRBV12-3 or TRBV12-4 and J is TRBJ2-1; D perhaps matches TRBD2 (6 bases). The CDR3 loop spans 15 amino acids. V lost 7 bases and J 0 bases, leaving 13 bases between the germline ends. This chain's CDR3 is CASKRLGSSYNEQFF. The CDR3 DNA is TGTGCCAGCAAGAGACTAGGGAGCTCCTACAATGAGCAGTTCTTC.

This clonotype appeared a few times. The chain joins TRBV29-1 to TRBJ1-1; D possibly corresponds to TRBD1 (5 bases). This CDR3 spans 14 amino acids. The V and J ends lost 7 bases and 0 bases respectively, with 15 bases between them. Germline-derived CDR1 and CDR2 are SQVTM and ANQGSEA. CDR3 protein: CSGFTGALNTEAFF. The CDR3 DNA sequence: TGCAGCGGGTTTACCGGGGCACTGAACACTGAAGCTTTCTTT.

The chain has TRBV2 and TRBJ2-3; 11 bases fit TRBD2. The J segment lost 2 bases and the V segment lost 2 bases, leaving 3 bases of the junction unmatched. Germline V gene lookup returns CDR1 SNHLY and CDR2 FYNNEI. The CDR3 runs 16 residues. CDR3 sequence reads: CASSERLAGYTDTQYF. The CDR3 nucleotides are TGTGCCAGCAGTGAACGACTAGCGGGGTACACAGATACGCAGTATTTT.

This clonotype was observed many times. J is TRBJ2-7 and V is TRBV5-1; D not certain. CDR1 is SGHRS, CDR2 YFSETQ, per germline. The ends were cut back, 2 bases at V and 5 bases at J, with 5 bases in the middle. This CDR3 region has 11 residues. DNA for the CDR3: TGCGCCAGCAGCTTCCGCCACGAGCAGTACTTC. It is translated as CASSFRHEQYF.

This clonotype was observed a few times. The V call is TRBV27, the J call TRBJ2-1; a possible D gene is TRBD2 (6 bases). There are 20 residues in the CDR3. CDR1 is MNHEY and CDR2 is SMNVEV in the germline V gene (reference sequence). Trimming shortened V by 5 bases and J by 8 bases, and 34 bases separated the two germline ends. The CDR3 nucleotides read TGTGCCAGCAGTCCCCGACTAGTGGGGTCGGAGAGGTTAGTGGTGGATGAGCAGTTCTTC. It yields the protein CASSPRLVGSERLVVDEQFF.

The V call is TRBV7-9, the J call TRBJ1-3, with D maybe TRBD1 (5 bases). Trimming stripped 0 bases from V and 0 bases from J, with 9 bases between. Germline CDR1 is SEHNR and CDR2 is FQNEAQ (reference sequence). CDR3 length: 16 residues. In DNA, the CDR3 is TGTGCCAGCAGCTTAGCGGGACTCAGCTCTGGAAACACCATATATTTT. This sequence encodes CASSLAGLSSGNTIYF.

The gene calls are TRBV5-1 and TRBJ2-7; 15 bases map to TRBD2. Unmatched junction bases numbered 7, after V lost 4 bases and J lost 5 bases. The CDR3 extends over 16 amino acids. Germline CDR1 SGHRS, CDR2 YFSETQ. The CDR3 coding sequence is TGCGCCAGCAGCGACGGACTAGCGGGAGGGGGCCACGAGCAGTACTTC. This gives the protein CASSDGLAGGGHEQYF. The variable domain in full, completed from reference TRBV5-1 and TRBJ2-7, reads KAGVTQTPRYLIKTRGQQVTLSCSPISGHRSVSWYQQTPGQGLQFLFEYFSETQRNKGNFPGRFSGRQFSNSRSEMNVSTLELGDSALYLCASSDGLAGGGHEQYFGPGTRLTVT.

The rearrangement links TRBV20-1 to TRBJ2-1, with D uncertain. V was trimmed by 1 base and J by 5 bases, leaving 9 bases between them. The CDR3 totals 13 residues. Germline CDR1 and CDR2: DFQATT and SNEGSKA (reference sequence). CDR3 in amino acids: CSARAARHNEQFF. In nucleotides, the CDR3 is TGCAGTGCTAGAGCGGCCAGACACAATGAGCAGTTCTTC.

Turning to this clonotype: Relative to the germline gene, one junction end is altered; a read error may explain this. The chain has TRBV2 and TRBJ1-2; possibly TRBD1 for D (6 bases). The V gene's germline CDR1 is SNHLY and CDR2 FYNNEI. This CDR3 comprises 14 residues. The CDR3 loop reads CTSSVRQAYYGYTF. The DNA for the CDR3 is TGTACCAGCAGTGTAAGACAGGCGTACTATGGCTACACCTTC.

This clonotype was observed a handful of times. The chain has TRBV24-1 and TRBJ1-4, with 10 bases fitting TRBD1. The V gene's germline CDR1 is KGHDR and CDR2 SFDVKD. Unmatched junction bases numbered 9, after V lost 8 bases and J lost 7 bases. The CDR3 consists of 15 residues. The DNA for the CDR3 is TGTGCCACCACTTGGAAGGGACAGGGGAGTGAAAAACTGTTTTTT. It specifies CATTWKGQGSEKLFF.

This clonotype was detected many times. CDR3 nucleotide sequence: TGTGCCAGCAGTTACGTCGGAGTCGCCCGCAATGAGCAGTTCTTC. This translates into CASSYVGVARNEQFF. V is TRBV6-5 and J is TRBJ2-1; D unclear. The germline CDR1 and CDR2 sequences are MNHEY and SVGAGI. Trimming cost V 2 bases and J 6 bases, with 14 bases left between them. The CDR3 has 15 amino acids.

This chain uses TRBV28 with TRBJ1-5; D is unclear. CDR1 and CDR2 (germline): MDHEN, SYDVKM. The CDR3 totals 15 residues. V gave up 8 bases and J gave up 0 bases, with 14 bases separating them. CDR3 in amino acids: CASARPFYSNQPQHF. CDR3 nucleotides: TGTGCCAGCGCCCGACCGTTCTATAGCAATCAGCCCCAGCATTTT.

This clonotype showed up just a few times. V usage is TRBV20-1 and J usage is TRBJ2-7; a possible D gene is TRBD1 (6 bases). The germline V gene encodes CDR1 DFQATT and CDR2 SNEGSKA (reference sequence). The CDR3 has 15 amino acids. Trimming stripped 0 bases from V and 4 bases from J, with 16 bases between. The CDR3 DNA is TGCAGTGCTAGAGATGGAGGCAGGGGTCGGTACGAGCAGTACTTC. This encodes CSARDGGRGRYEQYF.

The V call is TRBV7-9, the J call TRBJ2-7; 9 bases match TRBD1. J gave up 3 bases and V 4 bases, and 4 bases lay outside the gene matches. The CDR3 length is 14 residues. Germline-derived CDR1 and CDR2 are SEHNR and FQNEAQ (reference sequence). CDR3 sequence reads: CASSWGTGFYEQYF. CDR3 bases: TGTGCCAGCAGCTGGGGGACAGGGTTCTACGAGCAGTACTTC.

In this sample, this clonotype turned up many times. This rearrangement joins TRBV12-3 or TRBV12-4 to TRBJ2-7; TRBD1 agrees at 7 bases. This CDR3 has 15 amino acids. V shed 2 bases, J shed 5 bases, and the junction held 9 bases outside the gene matches. CDR3 loop: CASSLLQGINNEQYF. The CDR3 nucleotides read TGTGCCAGCAGTTTATTACAGGGGATTAATAACGAGCAGTACTTC.

In this sample, this clonotype turned up a few times. CDR3 sequence reads: CAISESGRSGEYVWEQFF. As DNA, the CDR3 is TGTGCCATCAGTGAGTCGGGACGATCCGGGGAGTACGTGTGGGAGCAGTTCTTC. V is TRBV10-3 and J is TRBJ2-1; D tentatively reads TRBD1 or TRBD2 (5 bases each). CDR1 is ENHRY, CDR2 SYGVKD, per germline. The CDR3 contains 18 residues. V was shortened by 0 bases and J by 10 bases, with 25 bases between the two germline ends.

The CDR3 loop is CASSLLGHLEAFF. The CDR3 bases are TGTGCCAGCAGCTTGTTAGGTCACCTCGAAGCTTTCTTT. The gene calls are TRBV7-9 and TRBJ1-1; D gene ambiguous. Germline lookup yields CDR1 SEHNR and CDR2 FQNEAQ (reference sequence). The CDR3 is 13 residues long. V was shortened by 3 bases and J by 8 bases, with 13 bases between the two germline ends.

This clonotype showed up many times. The V gene is TRBV12-3 or TRBV12-4, the J gene TRBJ1-1, with D uncertain. The CDR3 runs 14 residues. V lost 1 base and J lost 2, with 8 bases in between. CDR3 in DNA: TGTGCCAGCAGTTTAGGCCTTTCCAACACTGAAGCTTTCTTT. Its translation: CASSLGLSNTEAFF.

A few counts support this clonotype. The chain joins TRBV27 to TRBJ2-3; 8 nucleotides line up with TRBD2. The CDR3 contains 12 residues. Per the germline V gene, CDR1 is MNHEY and CDR2 is SMNVEV (reference sequence). The V gene end was trimmed by 7 bases and the J gene end by 6 bases; junction bases not matched to a gene: 3. CDR3 amino acids: CASIPGGDTQYF. The CDR3 DNA is TGTGCCAGCATCCCGGGAGGGGATACGCAGTATTTT.

V usage is TRBV2 and J usage is TRBJ2-1, with 7 bases identical to TRBD1. The germline V gene has CDR1 SNHLY and CDR2 FYNNEI. With 7 bases clipped from V and 5 bases from J, the junction kept 11 bases outside the gene matches. The CDR3 runs to 15 residues. This chain's CDR3 is CASILPGQSNNEQFF. The CDR3 DNA sequence: TGTGCCAGCATTCTCCCGGGACAGTCCAACAATGAGCAGTTCTTC.